The clone carrying this T cell receptor (beta chain) was observed a few times. Trimming cost V 3 bases and J 3 bases, with 9 bases left between them. This CDR3 contains 14 residues. Germline V gives CDR1 SGHTA, CDR2 FQGNSA. This sample was included in a study of blood T cell repertoires in COVID-19. Study summary: Both acute and convalescent COVID-19 samples were obtained from the United States, Italy and Spain. From T cells, B-cell-depleted T cells, or PBMCs came the material, which was cDNA or gDNA.

Under the authors' procedure: Reference gene primer amplification yielded estimated nucleated cell counts. TCRdb keeps only in-frame clones here, not all; method: immunoSEQ multiplex PCR. V, J and clone size are those of that table, while D and trimming were read from the DNA. The table records roughly 200,000 clones, 80% to 95% of them present only once. The TCR originated in a man aged 45 to 65 with acute or convalescent COVID-19. The sequenced sample was peripheral blood. The chain links TRBV7-2 to TRBJ1-5; D may be TRBD1 (5 bases). CDR3 bases: TGTGCCAGCAGCTTTCAAGGGGACAATCAGCCCCAGCATTTT. Protein sequence: CASSFQGDNQPQHF.